The present entry profiles one T cell receptor beta chain with its context. The antigen is unknown. The sample comes from a study of memory CD4+ T cells and cytomegalovirus serostatus. Study-wide points: Each of approximately 70 CMV-associated TCRbeta sequences occurred in one to five individuals. CMV serostatus prediction reached median AUC around 0.95, or 0.9 with US-trained model. The CMV-associated TCR signature appears largely within the CD4+ memory repertoire.

Sequencing was performed with immunoSEQ multiplex PCR; in TCRdb, only in-frame clones are kept and a portion is missing. Of some 44,000 clones detected, approximately 82% appear once; the ten largest clones hold 1.9%. Single viable CD3+CD4+CD8-CD45RO+ cells were sorted as the memory CD4+ T cells. Trimming shortened V by 7 bases and J by 0 bases, and 15 bases separated the two germline ends. Germline V CDR1 and CDR2: SGHNT, YENEEA. The CDR3 consists of 16 residues. This TCR was sampled from an adult in good health and CMV-seronegative. The chain combines TRBV11-3 with TRBJ2-2, with D possibly being TRBD1 (6 bases). The sample was memory CD4+ T cells from blood. Here the CDR3 DNA reads TGTGCCAGCACCCCTTCCAGGGACACGAACACCGGGGAGCTGTTTTTT. Encoded protein: CASTPSRDTNTGELFF.